The 20 T cell receptor beta chains below come from one sample, sequenced in a study of T cell repertoires in cytomegalovirus infection. These receptors have no known antigen. TCRdb processed the reads anew with MiXCR; each CDR3 protein has one entry. The sample consists of 550,000 to 700,000 distinct CDR3 sequences, roughly 43% of them appearing once. Material: cultured PBMCs, obtained from culture after CMV antigen stimulation. The receptors come from a human donor in good health (CMV status not recorded). Some clones in this sample may be carry-over from other donors' samples.

The V gene is TRBV27, the J gene TRBJ1-2, with 7 bases lining up with TRBD1. With 0 bases clipped from V and 4 bases from J, the junction kept 5 bases outside the gene matches. Germline V gives CDR1 MNHEY, CDR2 SMNVEV (reference sequence). The CDR3 contains 15 residues. CDR3 amino acids: CASSLSPGGSYGYTF. CDR3 DNA sequence: TGTGCCAGCAGTTTATCCCCAGGGGGTTCCTATGGCTACACCTTC.

The chain combines TRBV7-2 with TRBJ2-7, with 8 bases fitting TRBD2. Germline lookup yields CDR1 SGHTA and CDR2 FQGNSA. This CDR3 contains 18 residues. Unmatched junction bases numbered 11, after V lost 1 base and J lost 0 bases. The CDR3 DNA reads as TGTGCCAGCAGCTTAGAAGATAGCGGGACTATTTTCTCCTACGAGCAGTACTTC. The encoded protein is CASSLEDSGTIFSYEQYF.

A few counts support this clonotype. The V and J genes are TRBV19 and TRBJ1-2; D is possibly TRBD1 (6 bases). Germline values: CDR1 LNHDA, CDR2 SQIVND (reference sequence). The CDR3 runs 15 residues. V was trimmed by 8 bases and J by 7 bases, leaving 23 bases between them. CDR3: CASAGAGAARSGYTF. In DNA form, the CDR3 reads TGTGCCAGTGCGGGGGCCGGGGCCGCCCGTAGTGGCTACACCTTC.

Only one count was recorded for this clonotype. The chain carries TRBV6-6 and TRBJ2-5; D is ambiguous. The CDR3 runs to 16 residues. Germline CDR1 reads MNHNY; CDR2 reads SVGAGI (reference sequence). Trimming took off 6 bases at V and 3 bases at J, with 20 bases between the two ends. CDR3 in DNA: TGTGCCAGCAGGCGTGGGGTTTGGAGAGCAGAAGAGACCCAGTACTTC. Its protein is CASRRGVWRAEETQYF.

The chain has TRBV20-1 and TRBJ1-1; 10 bases map to TRBD1. The CDR3 extends over 14 amino acids. Trimming took 5 bases from V and 3 from J; bases not matched to a gene: 6. The germline V gene encodes CDR1 DFQATT and CDR2 SNEGSKA (reference sequence). The CDR3 protein is CSAEGDRGYTEAFF. The CDR3 DNA sequence: TGCAGTGCTGAGGGGGACAGGGGTTACACTGAAGCTTTCTTT.

The rearrangement links TRBV11-2 to TRBJ2-1, with 7 bases fitting TRBD2. V shed 5 bases and J 7 bases; nucleotides not matched to a gene: 14. CDR3 size: 16 residues. The germline gives CDR1 SGHAT, CDR2 FQNNGV. The CDR3 sequence is CASSGTNPGGLNEQFF. The CDR3, as DNA: TGTGCCAGCAGCGGAACGAACCCGGGAGGTTTGAATGAGCAGTTCTTC.

The chain is built from TRBV10-3 and TRBJ1-2, with 7 bases aligning to TRBD1. This CDR3 has 13 amino acids. Per the germline V gene, CDR1 is ENHRY and CDR2 is SYGVKD. The junction had 6 bases not matched to a gene; V was cut back by 6 bases and J by 5 bases. CDR3 amino acids: CAISETGFYGYTF. As DNA, the CDR3 is TGTGCCATCAGCGAGACAGGGTTTTATGGCTACACCTTC.

This chain joins TRBV5-1 and TRBJ2-2; no firm D call. Per germline, CDR1 SGHRS and CDR2 YFSETQ. The CDR3 runs 15 residues. Trimming took 3 bases from V and 1 from J, leaving 10 bases between them. As DNA, the CDR3 is TGCGCCAGCAGCTGGGGTGTGGAGAACACCGGGGAGCTGTTTTTT. Translation: CASSWGVENTGELFF.

A few counts support this clonotype. The chain couples TRBV4-3 to TRBJ2-7; TRBD1 is a possible D gene (6 bases). Germline V gene lookup returns CDR1 LGHNA and CDR2 YSLEER. Trimming took off 2 bases at V and 4 bases at J, with 9 bases between the two ends. There are 13 residues in the CDR3. The CDR3, as DNA: TGCGCCAGCAGCCAAACGAGGGGGTACGAGCAGTACTTC. Residues: CASSQTRGYEQYF.

The J gene is TRBJ1-2, the V gene TRBV2; possible D gene TRBD1, 6 bases. V lost 0 bases and J lost 8, with 19 bases in between. This CDR3 comprises 16 residues. Germline CDR1 reads SNHLY; CDR2 reads FYNNEI. CDR3 DNA sequence: TGTGCCAGCAGTGAAGCGGGGGCGCAGCCCTTGGGCGGCTACACCTTC. Encoded protein: CASSEAGAQPLGGYTF.

This clonotype was counted only a few times. This chain links TRBV6-5 with TRBJ1-2; D is perhaps TRBD1 (5 bases). V lost 5 bases, J lost 8 bases, and 18 bases lay in between. The CDR3 runs 14 residues. CDR1 is MNHEY, CDR2 SVGAGI, per germline. CDR3 sequence: CASSTRAGRSGYTF. For the CDR3, the DNA is TGTGCCAGCAGTACCCGCGCGGGGCGATCAGGCTACACCTTC.

This clonotype was observed a few times. This rearrangement joins TRBV2 to TRBJ1-6; D remains ambiguous. V lost 4 bases and J 7 bases, leaving 17 bases between the germline ends. The germline V gene encodes CDR1 SNHLY and CDR2 FYNNEI. There are 16 residues in the CDR3. The CDR3 loop reads CASSGFGVQENSPLHF. In DNA form, the CDR3 reads TGTGCCAGCAGTGGGTTCGGGGTGCAAGAGAATTCACCCCTCCACTTT.

CDR3 nucleotides: TGTGCCAGCGGGGGAGTTTGGAATGAAAAACTGTTTTTT. It encodes CASGGVWNEKLFF. The rearrangement uses TRBV7-8 and TRBJ1-4; possibly TRBD1 for D (5 bases). CDR1 is SGHVS and CDR2 is FQNEAQ in the germline V gene. The CDR3 length is 13 residues. The germline V and J ends were trimmed by 8 bases and 5 bases, with 12 bases remaining between them.

V and J are TRBV7-2 and TRBJ2-2; D call uncertain. Germline V gene lookup returns CDR1 SGHTA and CDR2 FQGNSA. V lost 2 bases and J lost 7, with 14 bases in between. The CDR3 length is 15 residues. The CDR3, as DNA: TGTGCCAGCAGCTTATCCGGGTCTAAGGACGGGGAGCTGTTTTTT. Translating it yields CASSLSGSKDGELFF.

V usage is TRBV19 and J usage is TRBJ2-1; D may be TRBD2 (6 bases). Germline CDR1 is LNHDA and CDR2 is SQIVND (reference sequence). V lost 4 bases and J 8 bases, leaving 15 bases between the germline ends. There are 14 residues in the CDR3. The CDR3 loop is CASSKSAGHDEQFF. The CDR3 DNA sequence: TGTGCCAGTAGTAAGAGCGCGGGGCACGATGAGCAGTTCTTC.

The chain carries TRBV19 and TRBJ1-2, with TRBD1 matching 10 bases. The CDR3 runs 14 residues. Germline CDR1 LNHDA, CDR2 SQIVND (reference sequence). Trimming cost V 6 bases and J 8 bases; bases outside gene matches: 9. CDR3 in DNA: TGTGCCAGTAGCGGGACAGGGGCTTTCGGGGGCTACACCTTC. Residues: CASSGTGAFGGYTF.

A few counts support this clonotype. J is TRBJ2-7 and V is TRBV6-2 or TRBV6-3, with a tentative D call TRBD1 (6 bases). Germline V gene sequence: CDR1 MNHEY, CDR2 SVGEGT. This CDR3 contains 13 residues. V lost 9 bases, J lost 0 bases, and 12 bases lay in between. CDR3 protein: CASGGQNSYEQYF. The DNA for the CDR3 is TGTGCCAGTGGAGGACAGAACTCCTACGAGCAGTACTTC.

A few counts support this clonotype. This sequence joins TRBV6-6 and TRBJ2-5, with D possibly being TRBD1 (6 bases). In germline, CDR1 is MNHNY, CDR2 SVGAGI (reference sequence). V was clipped by 1 base and J by 2 bases, with 14 bases between them. This CDR3 is 16 amino acids long. In DNA, the CDR3 is TGTGCCAGCAGTTACTACGGACAGCGACTACAAGAGACCCAGTACTTC. Encoded protein: CASSYYGQRLQETQYF.

This clonotype has only one observation. The CDR3 bases are TGTGCCAGCAGTGGGGAATCGACTAGCGGGGGGGCAGATGAGCAGTTCTTC. Encoded protein: CASSGESTSGGADEQFF. This chain connects TRBV12-3 or TRBV12-4 to TRBJ2-1; the match to TRBD2 covers 14 bases. The CDR3 covers 17 residues. The ends lost 5 bases at V and 8 bases at J; junction bases unmatched: 11.

The V call is TRBV6-8, the J call TRBJ1-2; a possible D gene is TRBD1 (5 bases). Germline assignment: CDR1 MNHGY and CDR2 SAAAGT. CDR3 size: 13 residues. V lost 4 bases and J lost 8, with 14 bases in between. CDR3 coding DNA: TGTGCCAGCAGTTCCCCGGGGGGTCGGGGCTACACCTTC. Residues: CASSSPGGRGYTF.